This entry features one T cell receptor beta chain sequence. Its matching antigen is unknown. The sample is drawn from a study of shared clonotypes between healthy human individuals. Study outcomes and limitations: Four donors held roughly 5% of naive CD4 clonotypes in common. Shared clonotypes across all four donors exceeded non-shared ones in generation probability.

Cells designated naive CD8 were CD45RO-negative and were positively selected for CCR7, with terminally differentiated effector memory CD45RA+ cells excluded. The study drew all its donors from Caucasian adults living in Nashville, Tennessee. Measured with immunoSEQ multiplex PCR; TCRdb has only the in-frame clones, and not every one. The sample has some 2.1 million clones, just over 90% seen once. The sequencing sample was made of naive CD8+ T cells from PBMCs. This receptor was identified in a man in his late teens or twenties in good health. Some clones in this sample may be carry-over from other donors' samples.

Written as DNA, the CDR3 is TGTGCCAGCAACCCACAGGGACTAGCCAAAAACATTCAGTACTTC. This translates into CASNPQGLAKNIQYF. This chain connects TRBV27 to TRBJ2-4; D may match TRBD1 or TRBD2 (6 bases each). The CDR3 consists of 15 residues. Germline V lookup: CDR1 MNHEY, CDR2 SMNVEV (reference sequence). The V and J ends lost 7 bases and 0 bases respectively, with 13 bases between them.